This TCR beta chain originates from a study of early T cells in non-severe SARS-CoV-2 infection. Background on the study: Unsorted whole blood bulk RNA was sequenced, with unpaired chains.

Unique molecular identifiers were affixed to single, distinct cDNA molecules. In TCRdb, the 5' RACE reads were re-called with MiXCR into one record per CDR3 protein. In the table there are roughly 65,000 distinct CDR3 sequences, about 12% of which are singletons. This TCR was sampled from an adult who was a healthcare worker with PCR-confirmed SARS-CoV-2 infection or an uninfected control (not recorded which). Material: whole blood.

The CDR3 DNA follows: TGTGCCAGCAGTTTGCAGCGCCTCCCGGCGGGTAATGAGCAGTTCTTC. Residues: CASSLQRLPAGNEQFF. This rearrangement joins TRBV12-3 or TRBV12-4 to TRBJ2-1; a weak D match, TRBD2 (5 bases). V was pared by 3 bases and J by 7 bases, with 19 bases between. The CDR3 has 16 residues.